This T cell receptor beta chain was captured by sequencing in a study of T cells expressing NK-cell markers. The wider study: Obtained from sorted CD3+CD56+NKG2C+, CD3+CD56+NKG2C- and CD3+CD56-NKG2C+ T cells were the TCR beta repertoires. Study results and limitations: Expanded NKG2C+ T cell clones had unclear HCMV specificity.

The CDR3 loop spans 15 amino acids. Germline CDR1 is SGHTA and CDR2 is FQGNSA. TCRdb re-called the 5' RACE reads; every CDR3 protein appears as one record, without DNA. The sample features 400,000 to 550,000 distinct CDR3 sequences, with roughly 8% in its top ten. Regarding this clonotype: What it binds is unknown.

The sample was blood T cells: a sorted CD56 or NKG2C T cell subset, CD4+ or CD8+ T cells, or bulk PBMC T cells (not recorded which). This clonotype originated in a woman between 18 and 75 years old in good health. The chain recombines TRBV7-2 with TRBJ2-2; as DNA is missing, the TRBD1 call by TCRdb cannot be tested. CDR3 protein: CASSLGGGGTGELFF.